These 32 T cell receptor beta chains were sequenced from one sample in a study of metastatic and nonmetastatic thyroid tumors. Every patient was untreated before thyroid surgery. From the PCR reads, TCRdb re-called clones with MiXCR. The sample lists tens of thousands of clones; 20% to 25% were seen once. The sequencing sample was made of adjacent normal tissue. The origin of the receptors is a female donor with papillary thyroid cancer or a benign thyroid nodule (not recorded which). Some clones in this sample may be carry-over from other donors' samples.

Sample share makes this clone medium-sized (0.01 to 0.1%). The chain combines TRBV2 with TRBJ1-1; no clear D gene. CDR3 size: 11 residues. V gave up 7 bases and J gave up 11 bases, with 14 bases separating them. Germline assignment: CDR1 SNHLY and CDR2 FYNNEI. The CDR3 protein is CASTRGQAAFF. The CDR3 DNA reads TGTGCCAGCACCCGCGGGCAGGCGGCTTTCTTT. Supplemented by reference TRBV2 and TRBJ1-1, the full variable domain reads EPEVTQTPSHQVTQMGQEVILRCVPISNHLYFYWYRQILGQKVEFLVSFYNNEISEKSEIFDDQFSVERPDGSNFTLKIRSTKLEDSAMYFCASTRGQAAFFGQGTRLTVV.

This clone was counted at least ten times. The same CDR3 is also encoded by other DNA sequences in this sample. This sequence joins TRBV19 and TRBJ2-3; 8 nucleotides match TRBD2. Germline V gene sequence: CDR1 LNHDA, CDR2 SQIVND (reference sequence). Trimming at V came to 6 bases and at J to 1 base, leaving 3 bases not matched to a gene. This CDR3 region has 14 residues. DNA of the CDR3: TGTGCCAGTAGGGCGACTAGCGGCACAGATACGCAGTATTTT. This gives the protein CASRATSGTDTQYF.

This chain links TRBV5-1 with TRBJ1-5, with TRBD1 as a possible D gene (6 bases). Trimming removed 0 bases from V and 10 bases from J, with 17 bases in between. The germline V gene encodes CDR1 SGHRS and CDR2 YFSETQ. CDR3 length: 15 amino acids. CDR3 sequence reads: CASSLGVQGAEPQHF. CDR3 nucleotide sequence: TGCGCCAGCAGCTTGGGCGTACAGGGTGCAGAACCCCAGCATTTT. Full variable domain (outside the CDR3, taken from reference TRBV5-1 and TRBJ1-5): KAGVTQTPRYLIKTRGQQVTLSCSPISGHRSVSWYQQTPGQGLQFLFEYFSETQRNKGNFPGRFSGRQFSNSRSEMNVSTLELGDSALYLCASSLGVQGAEPQHFGDGTRLSIL.

V usage is TRBV20-1 and J usage is TRBJ2-2; 8 positions agree with TRBD2. Germline values: CDR1 DFQATT, CDR2 SNEGSKA (reference sequence). Trimming removed 2 bases from V and 3 bases from J; junction bases left unmatched: 8. The CDR3 contains 16 residues. CDR3: CSARFVTSVDTGELFF. CDR3 nucleotides: TGCAGTGCTAGATTCGTGACTAGCGTGGACACCGGGGAGCTGTTTTTT.

This clone is deemed medium-sized. The genes are TRBV20-1 and TRBJ2-7, with unresolved D. V shed 4 bases and J shed 3 bases, with 19 bases lying between them. Germline assignment: CDR1 DFQATT and CDR2 SNEGSKA (reference sequence). The CDR3 is 15 amino acids. CDR3 bases: TGCAGTGCTAAGCCCCCTTACGGGTCCGGCTACGAGCAGTACTTC. As protein: CSAKPPYGSGYEQYF.

This clone was seen many times. The gene calls are TRBV29-1 and TRBJ2-3, with D possibly called TRBD1 or TRBD2 (6 bases each). The CDR3 covers 14 residues. Germline V lookup: CDR1 SQVTM, CDR2 ANQGSEA. The V and J ends lost 2 bases and 1 base respectively, with 10 bases between them. As DNA, the CDR3 is TGCAGCGTTGAAACGGAGGGGGGCACAGATACGCAGTATTTT. Protein product: CSVETEGGTDTQYF.

This chain links TRBV5-1 with TRBJ2-3, with 13 bases identical to TRBD2. The CDR3 runs to 18 residues. The junction had 11 bases not matched to a gene; V was cut back by 3 bases and J by 4 bases. Germline V gene sequence: CDR1 SGHRS, CDR2 YFSETQ. Written as DNA, the CDR3 is TGCGCCAGCAGCTCTGTCCCGGGACTAGCGGGAATCGCAGATACGCAGTATTTT. It specifies CASSSVPGLAGIADTQYF.

In its sample, this clone was seen many times. The rearrangement joins TRBV19 to TRBJ2-1; D is perhaps TRBD2 (6 bases). Deletions cut 7 bases from V and 4 bases from J, with 20 bases between. This CDR3 contains 16 residues. Germline V lookup: CDR1 LNHDA, CDR2 SQIVND (reference sequence). The CDR3: CASTSGTSNQYNEQFF. The DNA for the CDR3 is TGTGCCAGTACCTCCGGGACTTCCAACCAGTACAATGAGCAGTTCTTC.

This clone was observed many times. The chain recombines TRBV5-6 with TRBJ2-1; 9 bases line up with TRBD1. From germline, CDR1 is SGHDT and CDR2 YYEEEE. J gave up 5 bases and V 4 bases, and 1 base lay outside the gene matches. The CDR3 contains 13 residues. The CDR3 bases are TGTGCCAGCAGCAGACAGGGGGACAATGAGCAGTTCTTC. Residues: CASSRQGDNEQFF.

As for this clone: One base away lies a much larger clone, so this may be a sequencing read error. J is TRBJ2-2 and V is TRBV29-1; weak D call: TRBD2 (6 bases). Germline CDR1 is SQVTM and CDR2 is ANQGSEA. Between the trimmed V and J ends, which lost 6 bases and 7 bases, there was a span of 21 bases. This CDR3 contains 15 residues. The DNA for the CDR3 is TGCAGCGTGCGGACTATCACCCATGTGGTCGGGGAGCTGTTTTTT. It specifies CSVRTITHVVGELFF.

The chain employs TRBV4-1 and TRBJ1-5; the D is unclear. V was shortened by 2 bases and J by 3 bases, with 11 bases between the two germline ends. From germline, CDR1 is MGHRA and CDR2 YSYEKL. The CDR3 runs to 15 residues. CDR3 nucleotide sequence: TGCGCCAGCAGCCAAAGGCACGTAATCAATCAGCCCCAGCATTTT. This translates into CASSQRHVINQPQHF.

The chain employs TRBV4-1 and TRBJ2-1, with a weak D call TRBD2 (5 bases). Germline CDR1 and CDR2: MGHRA and YSYEKL. The CDR3 covers 15 residues. V was pared by 2 bases and J by 0 bases, with 8 bases between. The CDR3 DNA sequence: TGCGCCAGCAGCCAAAGACTACCCTCCTACAATGAGCAGTTCTTC. Translating gives CASSQRLPSYNEQFF.

This clone was found a few times. The rearrangement uses TRBV6-1 and TRBJ2-2; D unresolved. CDR1 and CDR2 from the germline V gene are MNHNS and SASEGT. The CDR3 has 13 amino acids. V lost 6 bases to trimming and J lost 0 bases, with 5 bases between them. The CDR3 nucleotides are TGTGCCAGCAGAAGGTCGAACACCGGGGAGCTGTTTTTT. Translating it yields CASRRSNTGELFF.

The rearrangement uses TRBV7-2 and TRBJ2-2; D gene ambiguous. The V gene's germline CDR1 is SGHTA and CDR2 FQGNSA. Trimming took 1 base from V and 5 from J, leaving 11 bases between them. The CDR3 loop spans 15 amino acids. The CDR3 sequence: CASSLVGEVTGELFF. The CDR3 bases are TGTGCCAGCAGCTTAGTTGGGGAAGTTACCGGGGAGCTGTTTTTT.

This clone was observed at least ten times. The rearrangement links TRBV19 to TRBJ2-4, with D possibly being TRBD2 (5 bases). This CDR3 spans 17 amino acids. Per germline, CDR1 LNHDA and CDR2 SQIVND (reference sequence). Between the trimmed V and J ends, which lost 2 bases and 0 bases, there was a span of 14 bases. In DNA form, the CDR3 reads TGTGCCAGTAGTATATACGGGAACCGATTAGCCAAAAACATTCAGTACTTC. Protein product: CASSIYGNRLAKNIQYF.

In this sample, this clone is medium-sized. The J gene is TRBJ2-7, the V gene TRBV27, with 8 positions matching TRBD1. CDR3 length: 13 residues. In germline, CDR1 is MNHEY, CDR2 SMNVEV (reference sequence). V was clipped by 5 bases and J by 2 bases; unmatched bases: 2. CDR3 in DNA: TGTGCCAGCAGTGCGGGACAGGCCTACGAGCAGTACTTC. It translates to CASSAGQAYEQYF.

This clone was recorded at least ten times. Other DNA sequences in this sample translate to the same CDR3. V gene TRBV30 combines with J gene TRBJ1-2; D possibly corresponds to TRBD1 (6 bases). Trimming took 8 bases from V and 2 from J, leaving 18 bases between them. This CDR3 region has 14 residues. Germline V lookup: CDR1 GTSNPN, CDR2 SVGIG (reference sequence). CDR3 region: CARGTGQGNYGYTF. Written as DNA, the CDR3 is TGTGCCCGGGGTACGGGACAAGGGAACTATGGCTACACCTTC.

This clone was found many times. The chain carries TRBV19 and TRBJ2-5; no reliable D call. CDR1 and CDR2 from the germline V gene are LNHDA and SQIVND (reference sequence). V shed 2 bases and J shed 2 bases, with 9 bases lying between them. The CDR3 runs 14 residues. The CDR3 here is CASSIRAAQETQYF. CDR3 nucleotides: TGTGCCAGTAGTATAAGGGCGGCGCAAGAGACCCAGTACTTC.

This clone is judged medium-sized. The V gene is TRBV6-1, the J gene TRBJ2-1, with 9 bases aligning to TRBD1. This CDR3 has 15 residues. The junction had 14 bases not matched to a gene; V was cut back by 7 bases and J by 10 bases. CDR1 and CDR2 (germline): MNHNS, SASEGT. The CDR3 coding sequence is TGTGCCAGCAAGGAGGGACAGGGTCAATGGGGAGAGCAGTTCTTC. It codes for CASKEGQGQWGEQFF.

This clone was seen ten or more times. The genes are TRBV27 and TRBJ2-1; the D call may be TRBD1 or TRBD2 (5 bases each). V dropped 3 bases and J dropped 9 bases, with 12 bases sitting between them. Germline CDR1 is MNHEY and CDR2 is SMNVEV (reference sequence). This CDR3 spans 13 amino acids. In nucleotides, the CDR3 is TGTGCCAGCAGTTTGATTGAGGGGTCTGAGCAGTTCTTC. Translating it yields CASSLIEGSEQFF.

This clone was detected ten times or more. The chain combines TRBV4-3 with TRBJ2-5; D is uncertain. CDR3 length equals 12 residues. The V gene's germline CDR1 is LGHNA and CDR2 YSLEER. V lost 0 bases and J 5 bases, leaving 4 bases between the germline ends. CDR3 coding DNA: TGCGCCAGCAGCCAAGATATGGAGACCCAGTACTTC. Its translation is CASSQDMETQYF.

Comment on this clone: At one end the junction does not follow the germline gene, possibly because of a read error. V is TRBV7-2 and J is TRBJ2-2; 10 bases fit TRBD2. There are 15 residues in the CDR3. Germline assignment: CDR1 SGHTA and CDR2 FQGNSA. CDR3 in amino acids: CASILTSGNTRELFF. In DNA, the CDR3 is TGTGCCAGCATCTTAACTAGCGGGAACACCAGGGAGCTGTTTTTT.

This clone has more than one count but fewer than ten. This sequence joins TRBV2 and TRBJ2-4; D not certain. From germline, CDR1 is SNHLY and CDR2 FYNNEI. This CDR3 is 14 amino acids long. Trimming shortened V by 2 bases and J by 7 bases, and 12 bases separated the two germline ends. This CDR3 is CASSESSGRNIQYF. CDR3 DNA: TGTGCCAGCAGTGAATCCTCTGGCCGGAACATTCAGTACTTC.

The gene calls are TRBV19 and TRBJ2-7; D is tentatively TRBD1 or TRBD2 (5 bases each). The CDR3 loop spans 14 amino acids. CDR1 and CDR2 (germline): LNHDA, SQIVND (reference sequence). The germline V and J ends were trimmed by 3 bases and 4 bases, with 13 bases remaining between them. The CDR3 here is CASSISGGQYEQYF. CDR3 DNA sequence: TGTGCCAGTAGTATCTCAGGAGGACAATACGAGCAGTACTTC. The full variable domain, its missing parts supplied by reference TRBV19 and TRBJ2-7, is DGGITQSPKYLFRKEGQNVTLSCEQNLNHDAMYWYRQDPGQGLRLIYYSQIVNDFQKGDIAEGYSVSREKKESFPLTVTSAQKNPTAFYLCASSISGGQYEQYFGPGTRLTVT.

About this clone: The germline gene is not matched at one end of the junction; a read error may be the cause. The chain links TRBV20-1 to TRBJ2-2, with 7 bases that match TRBD1. The CDR3 is 14 amino acids. CDR1 and CDR2 (germline): DFQATT, SNEGSKA (reference sequence). The CDR3 DNA reads as TGCAGTGCAACGTACAGGGGCAGCACCGTGGAGCTGTTTTTT. Translating it yields CSATYRGSTVELFF.

The sample holds many counts of this clone. The chain uses TRBV3-1 and TRBJ2-3; D remains ambiguous. This CDR3 spans 13 amino acids. The germline CDR1 and CDR2 sequences are LGHDT and YNNKEL (reference sequence). V lost 2 bases to trimming and J lost 0 bases, with 3 bases between them. The CDR3 reads CASSQTSTDTQYF. The CDR3, as DNA: TGTGCCAGCAGCCAAACTAGCACAGATACGCAGTATTTT.

Ten or more counts support this clone. A much larger clone differs from this one at a single base, so this may be a read error. This chain connects TRBV6-1 to TRBJ2-7; D gene unclear. The CDR3 spans 14 residues. V was cut by 1 base and J by 2 bases, with 9 bases left in between. Germline lookup yields CDR1 MNHNS and CDR2 SASEGT. This chain's CDR3 is CASSEVIDTYEQYF. Here the CDR3 DNA reads TGTGCCAGCAGTGAAGTTATAGACACCTACGAGCAGTACTTC.

This clone was seen at least ten times. This chain uses TRBV5-1 with TRBJ1-1, with D possibly being TRBD1 (6 bases). Between the trimmed V and J ends, which lost 10 bases and 1 base, there was a span of 14 bases. Germline assignment: CDR1 SGHRS and CDR2 YFSETQ. The CDR3 loop spans 13 amino acids. CDR3 region: CALRGAWNTEAFF. The CDR3, as DNA: TGCGCCCTCCGGGGGGCCTGGAACACTGAAGCTTTCTTT. Combining the CDR3 with reference TRBV5-1 and TRBJ1-1 gives the whole variable domain KAGVTQTPRYLIKTRGQQVTLSCSPISGHRSVSWYQQTPGQGLQFLFEYFSETQRNKGNFPGRFSGRQFSNSRSEMNVSTLELGDSALYLCALRGAWNTEAFFGQGTRLTVV.

Many counts were recorded for this clone. V gene TRBV9 combines with J gene TRBJ1-1; 7 bases map to TRBD1. The junction had 11 bases not matched to a gene; V was cut back by 3 bases and J by 6 bases. The CDR3 is made up of 15 amino acids. The germline gives CDR1 SGDLS, CDR2 YYNGEE. CDR3 protein: CASSAGQESYSEAFF. The CDR3 nucleotides read TGTGCCAGCAGCGCTGGACAGGAATCTTATTCTGAAGCTTTCTTT.

Note on this clone: Sequence at one end of the junction differs from germline and may be a read error. In the same sample, other DNA sequences code for this CDR3. This chain connects TRBV27 to TRBJ1-5; 9 bases fit TRBD1. This CDR3 has 15 amino acids. Germline V CDR1 and CDR2: MNHEY, SMNVEV (reference sequence). In nucleotides, the CDR3 is TGTGCCAGCAGTCCAGGGACAGGGCGTTTTCAGCCACAGCATTTT. This gives the protein CASSPGTGRFQPQHF.

By frequency in the sample, this clone is medium-sized. The V and J genes are TRBV20-1 and TRBJ2-7, with 7 bases lining up with TRBD2. Germline CDR1 and CDR2: DFQATT and SNEGSKA (reference sequence). The length of the CDR3 is 15 residues. Trimming took 6 bases from V and 2 from J; bases not matched to a gene: 13. CDR3 sequence reads: CSASPPGGPTYEQYF. CDR3 bases: TGCAGTGCGTCCCCCCCGGGAGGCCCGACCTACGAGCAGTACTTC.

This clone was counted at least ten times. This rearrangement joins TRBV20-1 to TRBJ2-7; TRBD2 aligns across 9 bases. The germline gives CDR1 DFQATT, CDR2 SNEGSKA (reference sequence). The CDR3 is 14 amino acids. J lost 6 bases, V lost 3 bases, and 9 bases had no gene match. The CDR3 here is CSASGPSGEPEQYF. The CDR3 DNA reads as TGCAGTGCTAGCGGTCCTAGCGGGGAACCCGAGCAGTACTTC.